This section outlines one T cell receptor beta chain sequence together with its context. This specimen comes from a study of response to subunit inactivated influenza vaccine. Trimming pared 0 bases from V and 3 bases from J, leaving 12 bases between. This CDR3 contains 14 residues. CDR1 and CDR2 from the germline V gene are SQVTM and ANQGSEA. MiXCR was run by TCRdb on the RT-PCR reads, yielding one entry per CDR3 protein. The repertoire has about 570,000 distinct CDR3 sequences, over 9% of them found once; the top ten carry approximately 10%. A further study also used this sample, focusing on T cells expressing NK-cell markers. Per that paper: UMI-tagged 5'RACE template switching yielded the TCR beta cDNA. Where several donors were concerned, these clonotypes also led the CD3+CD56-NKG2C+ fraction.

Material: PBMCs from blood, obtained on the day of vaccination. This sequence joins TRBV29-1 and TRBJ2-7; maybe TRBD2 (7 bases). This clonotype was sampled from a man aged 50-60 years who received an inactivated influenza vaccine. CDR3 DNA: TGCAGCGTTGAAGAAGCCGGGGGGCTCTACGAGCAGTACTTC. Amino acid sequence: CSVEEAGGLYEQYF.